These 23 T cell receptor beta chains came from one sample sequenced in a study of OX40 agonist ivuxolimab in advanced cancers. TCRdb keeps only in-frame clones here, not all; method: immunoSEQ multiplex PCR. The sample carries fewer than 40,000 clones, around 85% recorded once. Specimen: CD4+ or CD8+ T cells sorted from blood, collected in a trial of the OX40 agonist ivuxolimab. The receptors come from an adult with an advanced solid tumor such as melanoma, head and neck, liver or kidney cancer.

The gene calls are TRBV10-3 and TRBJ2-2; no reliable D call. Germline-derived CDR1 and CDR2 are ENHRY and SYGVKD. V lost 4 bases and J lost 6, with 12 bases in between. This CDR3 spans 14 amino acids. The CDR3 protein is CAISVQVQPGELFF. CDR3 DNA sequence: TGTGCCATCAGTGTACAAGTCCAACCCGGGGAGCTGTTTTTT.

This chain's CDR3 is CASRASGLNTGELFF. The CDR3 nucleotides are TGTGCCAGCAGGGCCTCCGGATTAAACACCGGGGAGCTGTTTTTT. The chain is built from TRBV27 and TRBJ2-2; D is unresolved. Germline V lookup: CDR1 MNHEY, CDR2 SMNVEV (reference sequence). The CDR3 runs 15 residues. Between the trimmed V and J ends, which lost 6 bases and 2 bases, there was a span of 13 bases.

The chain carries TRBV13 and TRBJ1-3; D is undetermined. V lost 4 bases, J lost 2 bases, and 9 bases lay in between. Germline CDR1 reads PRHDT; CDR2 reads FYEKMQ (reference sequence). CDR3 length: 14 amino acids. The CDR3 DNA sequence: TGTGCCAGCAGCTCCAGTAGTGCTGGAAACACCATATATTTT. Its protein product is CASSSSSAGNTIYF.

The rearrangement links TRBV6-6 to TRBJ1-2, with D hard to call. The CDR3 is 13 residues long. V shed 5 bases and J shed 4 bases, with 11 bases lying between them. The germline gives CDR1 MNHNY, CDR2 SVGAGI (reference sequence). The CDR3 sequence is CASSAGSLYGYTF. The CDR3 DNA is TGTGCCAGCAGTGCAGGTTCCCTCTATGGCTACACCTTC.

J is TRBJ2-5 and V is TRBV2; tentative D call: TRBD2 (6 bases). The ends were cut back, 7 bases at V and 4 bases at J, with 13 bases in the middle. The germline gives CDR1 SNHLY, CDR2 FYNNEI. CDR3 length equals 13 residues. The CDR3 DNA is TGTGCCAGCACTGGGGGGAGTGGAGAGACCCAGTACTTC. It is translated as CASTGGSGETQYF.

This clone has a single count. V usage is TRBV5-1 and J usage is TRBJ2-1, with no clear D. CDR3 length: 15 residues. V was clipped by 0 bases and J by 0 bases, with 7 bases between them. Per germline, CDR1 SGHRS and CDR2 YFSETQ. The CDR3 nucleotides read TGCGCCAGCAGCTTGGGTGCTGGCTCCTACAATGAGCAGTTCTTC. Protein product: CASSLGAGSYNEQFF.

The genes are TRBV14 and TRBJ1-2; D is undetermined. Germline CDR1 reads SGHDN; CDR2 reads FVKESK. This CDR3 has 14 amino acids. With 0 bases removed from V and 8 bases from J, the gap between germline ends came to 13 bases. This CDR3 is CASSQDRWGAGYTF. The CDR3 bases are TGTGCCAGCAGCCAAGATCGATGGGGAGCCGGCTACACCTTC.

This chain uses TRBV5-1 with TRBJ1-4; the D gene is possibly TRBD1 (5 bases). Trimming left V 0 bases short and J 8 bases short, with 11 bases between. The V gene's germline CDR1 is SGHRS and CDR2 YFSETQ. The CDR3 is made up of 14 amino acids. The CDR3 sequence: CASSLGQIREKLFF. The CDR3 nucleotides read TGCGCCAGCAGCTTGGGACAGATCCGGGAAAAACTGTTTTTT. Complete variable domain (other parts from reference TRBV5-1 and TRBJ1-4): KAGVTQTPRYLIKTRGQQVTLSCSPISGHRSVSWYQQTPGQGLQFLFEYFSETQRNKGNFPGRFSGRQFSNSRSEMNVSTLELGDSALYLCASSLGQIREKLFFGSGTQLSVL.

CDR3 in DNA: TGTGCCTGGAGTACGACAGGGGGTGGGTACAATGAGCAGTTCTTC. This encodes CAWSTTGGGYNEQFF. The chain is built from TRBV30 and TRBJ2-1; 9 nucleotides align to TRBD1. This CDR3 has 15 amino acids. V was pared by 2 bases and J by 4 bases, with 6 bases of the junction left unmatched. CDR1 and CDR2 (germline): GTSNPN, SVGIG (reference sequence).

The V call is TRBV11-2, the J call TRBJ1-6; 9 bases are shared with TRBD1. There are 16 residues in the CDR3. CDR1 and CDR2 from the germline V gene are SGHAT and FQNNGV. The J segment lost 2 bases and the V segment lost 3 bases, leaving 2 bases of the junction unmatched. CDR3 in DNA: TGTGCCAGCAGCTTGGGACAGGGCACCTATAATTCACCCCTCCACTTT. Translation gives CASSLGQGTYNSPLHF.

The chain recombines TRBV5-1 with TRBJ1-1; tentatively, D is TRBD1 (5 bases). The CDR3 loop spans 14 amino acids. Per the germline V gene, CDR1 is SGHRS and CDR2 is YFSETQ. V was trimmed by 2 bases and J by 2 bases, leaving 10 bases between them. The CDR3 region is CASSFRDLNTEAFF. CDR3 DNA: TGCGCCAGCAGCTTCAGGGACTTAAACACTGAAGCTTTCTTT.

The gene calls are TRBV7-3 and TRBJ1-1; D is perhaps TRBD1 (5 bases). The V end lost 5 bases, the J end lost 1 base, and 8 bases lay between the germline ends. The CDR3 loop spans 13 amino acids. CDR1 is SGHTA, CDR2 FQGTGA, per germline. CDR3 protein: CASSTQGNTEAFF. CDR3 coding DNA: TGTGCCAGCAGCACTCAGGGGAACACTGAAGCTTTCTTT. The full variable domain, rest sourced from reference TRBV7-3 and TRBJ1-1, is GAGVSQTPSNKVTEKGKYVELRCDPISGHTALYWYRQSLGQGPEFLIYFQGTGAADDSGLPNDRFFAVRPEGSVSTLKIQRTERGDSAVYLCASSTQGNTEAFFGQGTRLTVV.

The V and J genes are TRBV30 and TRBJ2-5; 14 positions agree with TRBD2. CDR1 is GTSNPN and CDR2 is SVGIG in the germline V gene (reference sequence). This CDR3 is built from 16 residues. The ends lost 4 bases at V and 4 bases at J; junction bases unmatched: 8. This chain's CDR3 is CAWTRLAGGPRETQYF. CDR3 DNA: TGTGCCTGGACCCGACTAGCGGGGGGGCCGAGAGAGACCCAGTACTTC.

This sequence joins TRBV29-1 and TRBJ1-3, with D uncertain. CDR1 SQVTM and CDR2 ANQGSEA come from the germline V gene. This CDR3 region has 13 residues. Trimming shortened V by 6 bases and J by 3 bases, and 12 bases separated the two germline ends. The CDR3 protein is CSVRQAGGNTIYF. DNA of the CDR3: TGCAGCGTCAGACAAGCAGGTGGAAACACCATATATTTT. Supplemented by reference TRBV29-1 and TRBJ1-3, the full variable domain reads SAVISQKPSRDICQRGTSLTIQCQVDSQVTMMFWYRQQPGQSLTLIATANQGSEATYESGFVIDKFPISRPNLTFSTLTVSNMSPEDSSIYLCSVRQAGGNTIYFGEGSWLTVV.

DNA of the CDR3: TGCGCCAGCACCCCAGGGGGCCAGAACACTGAAGCTTTCTTT. It translates to CASTPGGQNTEAFF. The chain joins TRBV5-1 to TRBJ1-1; 8 bases agree with TRBD1. The J segment lost 1 base and the V segment lost 6 bases, leaving 5 bases of the junction unmatched. The CDR3 covers 14 residues. Germline V lookup: CDR1 SGHRS, CDR2 YFSETQ.

The chain uses TRBV5-6 and TRBJ2-5; D gene uncertain. The CDR3 contains 13 residues. The V end was cut by 2 bases, the J end by 5 bases, with 10 bases between. The V gene's germline CDR1 is SGHDT and CDR2 YYEEEE. This chain's CDR3 is CASSLNAEETQYF. DNA of the CDR3: TGTGCCAGCAGCTTAAACGCGGAGGAGACCCAGTACTTC.

The rearrangement joins TRBV9 to TRBJ2-3; no clear D. Germline loops: CDR1 SGDLS, CDR2 YYNGEE. Trimming cost V 0 bases and J 0 bases, with 5 bases left between them. This CDR3 is built from 14 residues. The CDR3 here is CASSVAQSTDTQYF. The CDR3 nucleotides read TGTGCCAGCAGCGTAGCTCAAAGCACAGATACGCAGTATTTT.

The rearrangement joins TRBV5-1 to TRBJ2-7; 11 bases agree with TRBD2. The CDR3 extends over 13 amino acids. V dropped 4 bases and J dropped 7; count of bases not matched to a gene: 4. Germline loops: CDR1 SGHRS, CDR2 YFSETQ. The DNA for the CDR3 is TGCGCCAGCAGCGTTCGGACTAGCGGGGAGCAGTACTTC. Its protein product is CASSVRTSGEQYF.

The genes are TRBV28 and TRBJ2-2; no firm D call. The V end lost 8 bases, the J end lost 0 bases, and 4 bases lay between the germline ends. Germline loops: CDR1 MDHEN, CDR2 SYDVKM. The length of the CDR3 is 12 residues. CDR3 sequence: CASHANTGELFF. CDR3 nucleotides: TGTGCCAGCCACGCGAACACCGGGGAGCTGTTTTTT.

V and J are TRBV6-4 and TRBJ1-4; perhaps TRBD1 as D (5 bases). This CDR3 has 15 amino acids. CDR1 is MRHNA, CDR2 SNTAGT, per germline. The ends were cut back, 0 bases at V and 0 bases at J, with 5 bases in the middle. CDR3 DNA sequence: TGTGCCAGCAGTGACTCCAGGGCAACTAATGAAAAACTGTTTTTT. As protein: CASSDSRATNEKLFF.

This clone was counted between two and nine times. V usage is TRBV4-2 and J usage is TRBJ1-1; tentatively, D is TRBD1 (5 bases). The V gene lost 7 bases and the J gene lost 0 bases, with 12 bases spanning the gap. This CDR3 contains 14 residues. The germline V gene encodes CDR1 LGHNA and CDR2 YNFKEQ. CDR3 region: CASTDGTMNTEAFF. The DNA of the CDR3 is TGTGCCAGCACCGACGGGACCATGAACACTGAAGCTTTCTTT.

The chain links TRBV21-1 to TRBJ2-5; TRBD2, the D gene given by the table, was not confirmed from the DNA. TRBV21-1 is a pseudogene. CDR3 length: 15 amino acids. DNA of the CDR3: TGTGCCAGCAATAGAACTAGCGGGGGGCAAGAGACCCAGTACTTC. This translates into CASNRTSGGQETQYF.

This clone was picked up a small number of times. The chain employs TRBV6-1 and TRBJ1-1, with D possibly TRBD1 on 6 matching bases. The CDR3 loop spans 14 amino acids. The V end lost 8 bases, the J end lost 4 bases, and 17 bases lay between the germline ends. Germline CDR1 reads MNHNS; CDR2 reads SASEGT. The DNA for the CDR3 is TGTGCCAGCTCAACATGGACAGAAAGCACTGAAGCTTTCTTT. Translation gives CASSTWTESTEAFF.